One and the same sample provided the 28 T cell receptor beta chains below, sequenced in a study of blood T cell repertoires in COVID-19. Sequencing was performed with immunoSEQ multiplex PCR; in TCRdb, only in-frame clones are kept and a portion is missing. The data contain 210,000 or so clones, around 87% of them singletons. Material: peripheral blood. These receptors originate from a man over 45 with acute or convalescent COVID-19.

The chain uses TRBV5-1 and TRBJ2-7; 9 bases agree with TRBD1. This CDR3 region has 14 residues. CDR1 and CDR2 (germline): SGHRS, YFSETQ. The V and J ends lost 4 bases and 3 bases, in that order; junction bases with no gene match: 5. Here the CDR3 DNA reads TGCGCCAGCAGCAGGACAGGGGACGGCTACGAGCAGTACTTC. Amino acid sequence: CASSRTGDGYEQYF.

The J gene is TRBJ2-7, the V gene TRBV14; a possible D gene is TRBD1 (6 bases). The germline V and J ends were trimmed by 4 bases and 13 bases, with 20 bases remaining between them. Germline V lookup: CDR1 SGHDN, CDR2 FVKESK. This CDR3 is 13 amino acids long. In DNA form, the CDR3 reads TGTGCCAGCAGCCCTCTGACAGGAACTCCCCCCTACTTC. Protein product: CASSPLTGTPPYF.

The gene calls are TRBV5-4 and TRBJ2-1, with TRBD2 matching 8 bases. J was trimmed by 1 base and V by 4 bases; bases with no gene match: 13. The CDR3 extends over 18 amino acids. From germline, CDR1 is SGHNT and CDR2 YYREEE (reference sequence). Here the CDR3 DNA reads TGTGCCAGCAGCCCCCCGGGACTAGGTAGTGGGTCCTACAATGAGCAGTTCTTC. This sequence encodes CASSPPGLGSGSYNEQFF.

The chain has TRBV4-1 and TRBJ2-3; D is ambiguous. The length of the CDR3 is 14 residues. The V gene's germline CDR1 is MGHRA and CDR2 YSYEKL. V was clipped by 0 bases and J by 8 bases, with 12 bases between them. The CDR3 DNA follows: TGCGCCAGCAGCCAAGATTCCCCAGCAGGTACGCAGTATTTT. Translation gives CASSQDSPAGTQYF.

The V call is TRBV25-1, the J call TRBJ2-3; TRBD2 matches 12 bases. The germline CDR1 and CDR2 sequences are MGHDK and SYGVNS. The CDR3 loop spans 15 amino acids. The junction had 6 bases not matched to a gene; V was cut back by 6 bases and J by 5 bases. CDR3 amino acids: CASSLLAGGLDTQYF. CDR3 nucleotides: TGTGCCAGCAGCCTACTAGCGGGAGGATTAGATACGCAGTATTTT.

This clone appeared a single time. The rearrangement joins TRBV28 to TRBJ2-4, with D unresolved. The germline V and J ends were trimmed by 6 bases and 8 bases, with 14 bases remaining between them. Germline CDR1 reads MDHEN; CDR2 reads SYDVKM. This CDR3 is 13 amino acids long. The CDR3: CASSSVARDIQYF. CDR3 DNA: TGTGCCAGCAGCTCCGTGGCTCGGGACATTCAGTACTTC.

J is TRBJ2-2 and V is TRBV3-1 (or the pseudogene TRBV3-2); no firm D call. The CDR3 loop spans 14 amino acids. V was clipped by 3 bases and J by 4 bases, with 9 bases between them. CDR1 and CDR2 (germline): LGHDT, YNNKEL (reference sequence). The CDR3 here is CASSHQTVTGELFF. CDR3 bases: TGTGCCAGCAGCCATCAAACAGTCACCGGGGAGCTGTTTTTT.

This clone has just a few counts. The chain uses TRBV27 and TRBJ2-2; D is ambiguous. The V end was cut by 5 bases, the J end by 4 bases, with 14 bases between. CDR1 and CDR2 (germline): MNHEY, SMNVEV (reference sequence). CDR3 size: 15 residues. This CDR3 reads CASSPGFLSTGELFF. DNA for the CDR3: TGTGCCAGCAGTCCAGGATTTTTGTCCACCGGGGAGCTGTTTTTT.

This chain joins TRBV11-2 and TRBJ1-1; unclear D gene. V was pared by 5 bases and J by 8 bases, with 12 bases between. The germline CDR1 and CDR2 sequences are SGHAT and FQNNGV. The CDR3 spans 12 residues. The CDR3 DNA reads TGTGCCAGCAGCCACCTCGGCAGGGAAGCTTTCTTT. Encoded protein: CASSHLGREAFF.

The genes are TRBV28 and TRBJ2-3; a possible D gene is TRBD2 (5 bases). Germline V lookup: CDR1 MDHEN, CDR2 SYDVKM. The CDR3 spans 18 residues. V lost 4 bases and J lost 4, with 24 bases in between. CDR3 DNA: TGTGCCAGCAGTTCCCCCCCTCGGCTTACCGTACTAGCAGATACGCAGTATTTT. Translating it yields CASSSPPRLTVLADTQYF.

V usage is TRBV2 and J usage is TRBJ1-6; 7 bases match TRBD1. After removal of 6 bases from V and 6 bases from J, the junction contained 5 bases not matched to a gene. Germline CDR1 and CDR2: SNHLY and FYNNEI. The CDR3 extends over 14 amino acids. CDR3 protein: CASSPGQSNSPLHF. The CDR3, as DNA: TGTGCCAGCAGCCCGGGACAGAGTAATTCACCCCTCCACTTT. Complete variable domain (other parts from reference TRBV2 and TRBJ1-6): EPEVTQTPSHQVTQMGQEVILRCVPISNHLYFYWYRQILGQKVEFLVSFYNNEISEKSEIFDDQFSVERPDGSNFTLKIRSTKLEDSAMYFCASSPGQSNSPLHFGNGTRLTVT.

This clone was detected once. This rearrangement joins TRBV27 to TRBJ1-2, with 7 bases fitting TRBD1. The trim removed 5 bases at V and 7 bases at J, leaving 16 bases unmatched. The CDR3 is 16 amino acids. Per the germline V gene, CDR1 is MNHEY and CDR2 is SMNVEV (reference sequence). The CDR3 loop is CASSPGQLRPPGGYTF. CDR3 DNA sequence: TGTGCCAGCAGTCCGGGACAGCTCCGGCCTCCGGGTGGCTACACCTTC.

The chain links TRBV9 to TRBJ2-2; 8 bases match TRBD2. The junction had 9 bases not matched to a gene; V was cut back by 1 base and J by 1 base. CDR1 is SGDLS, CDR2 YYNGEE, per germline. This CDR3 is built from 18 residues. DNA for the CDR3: TGTGCCAGCAGCGTAACTACTAGCGGTACTAGGAACACCGGGGAGCTGTTTTTT. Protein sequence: CASSVTTSGTRNTGELFF. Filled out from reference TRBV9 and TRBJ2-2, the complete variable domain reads DSGVTQTPKHLITATGQRVTLRCSPRSGDLSVYWYQQSLDQGLQFLIQYYNGEERAKGNILERFSAQQFPDLHSELNLSSLELGDSALYFCASSVTTSGTRNTGELFFGEGSRLTVL.

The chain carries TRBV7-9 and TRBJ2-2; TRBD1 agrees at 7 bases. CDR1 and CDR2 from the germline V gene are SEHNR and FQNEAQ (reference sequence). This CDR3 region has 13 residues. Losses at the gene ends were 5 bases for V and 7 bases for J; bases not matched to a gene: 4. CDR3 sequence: CASSLNRGGELFF. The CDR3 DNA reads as TGTGCCAGCAGCCTAAACAGGGGCGGGGAGCTGTTTTTT.

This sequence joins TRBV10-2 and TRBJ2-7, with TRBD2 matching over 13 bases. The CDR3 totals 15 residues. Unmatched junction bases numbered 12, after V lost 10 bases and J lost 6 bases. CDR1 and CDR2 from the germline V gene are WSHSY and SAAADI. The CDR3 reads CATKGLAGSRGEQYV. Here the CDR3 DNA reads TGCGCCACCAAGGGACTAGCGGGGAGCCGGGGCGAGCAGTACGTC.

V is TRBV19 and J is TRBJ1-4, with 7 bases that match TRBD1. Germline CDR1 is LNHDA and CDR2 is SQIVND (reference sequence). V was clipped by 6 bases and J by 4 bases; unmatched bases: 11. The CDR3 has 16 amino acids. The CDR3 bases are TGTGCCAGTAGATCACTGACAGGGCTTTATAATGAAAAACTGTTTTTT. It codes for CASRSLTGLYNEKLFF.

CDR3 sequence (DNA): TGTGCCAGCGGGGGACTAGAGTTGATCAATGAGCAGTTCTTC. Protein sequence: CASGGLELINEQFF. V and J are TRBV27 and TRBJ2-1, with TRBD2 matching over 8 bases. V was clipped by 8 bases and J by 6 bases; unmatched bases: 9. The CDR3 is made up of 14 amino acids. Germline CDR1 MNHEY, CDR2 SMNVEV (reference sequence).

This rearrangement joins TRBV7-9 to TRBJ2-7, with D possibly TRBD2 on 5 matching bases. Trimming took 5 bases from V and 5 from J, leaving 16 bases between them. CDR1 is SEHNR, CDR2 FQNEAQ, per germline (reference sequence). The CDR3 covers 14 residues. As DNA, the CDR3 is TGTGCCAGCAGCCTTACTAGTTTTCGGGACGAGCAGTACTTC. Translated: CASSLTSFRDEQYF.

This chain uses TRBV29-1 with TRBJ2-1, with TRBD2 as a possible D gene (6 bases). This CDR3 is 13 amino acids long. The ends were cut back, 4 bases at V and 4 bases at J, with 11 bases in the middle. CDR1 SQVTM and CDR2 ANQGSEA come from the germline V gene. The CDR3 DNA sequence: TGCAGCGTTGGTCCTAGCGAGTACAATGAGCAGTTCTTC. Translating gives CSVGPSEYNEQFF.

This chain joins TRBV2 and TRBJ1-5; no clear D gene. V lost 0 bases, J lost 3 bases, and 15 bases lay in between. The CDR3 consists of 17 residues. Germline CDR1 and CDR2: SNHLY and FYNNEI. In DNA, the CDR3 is TGTGCCAGCAGTGAAGCGGGCTGGGCCGCTAACAATCAGCCCCAGCATTTT. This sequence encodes CASSEAGWAANNQPQHF.

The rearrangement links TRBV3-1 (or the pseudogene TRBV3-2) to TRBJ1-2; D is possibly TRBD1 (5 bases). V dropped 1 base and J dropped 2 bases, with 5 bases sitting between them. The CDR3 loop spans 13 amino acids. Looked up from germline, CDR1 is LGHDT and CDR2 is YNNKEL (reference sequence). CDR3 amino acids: CASSQAGNYGYTF. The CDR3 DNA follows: TGTGCCAGCAGCCAAGCAGGGAACTATGGCTACACCTTC.

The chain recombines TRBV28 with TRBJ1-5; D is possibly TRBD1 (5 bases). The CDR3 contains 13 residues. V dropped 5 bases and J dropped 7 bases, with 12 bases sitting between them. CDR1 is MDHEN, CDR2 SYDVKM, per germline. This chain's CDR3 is CASSAGPPQPQHF. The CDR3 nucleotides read TGTGCCAGCAGTGCGGGGCCGCCACAGCCCCAGCATTTT.

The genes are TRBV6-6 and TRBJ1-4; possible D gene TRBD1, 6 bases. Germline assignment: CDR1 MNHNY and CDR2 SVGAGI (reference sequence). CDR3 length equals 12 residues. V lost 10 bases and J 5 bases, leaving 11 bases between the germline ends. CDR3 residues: CATKDRNEKLFF. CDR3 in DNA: TGTGCCACCAAAGACAGGAATGAAAAACTGTTTTTT.

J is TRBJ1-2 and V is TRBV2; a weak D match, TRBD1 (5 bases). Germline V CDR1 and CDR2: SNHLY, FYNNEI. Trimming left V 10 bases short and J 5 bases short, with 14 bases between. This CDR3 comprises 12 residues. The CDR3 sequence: CAIVDRGYGYTF. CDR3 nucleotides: TGTGCCATCGTAGACCGGGGGTATGGCTACACCTTC.

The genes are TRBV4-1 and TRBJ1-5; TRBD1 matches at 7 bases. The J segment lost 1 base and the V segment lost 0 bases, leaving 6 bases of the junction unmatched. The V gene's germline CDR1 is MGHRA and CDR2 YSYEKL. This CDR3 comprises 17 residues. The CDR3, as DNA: TGCGCCAGCAGCCAAGAGAGGGGGCAGACAAGCAATCAGCCCCAGCATTTT. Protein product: CASSQERGQTSNQPQHF.

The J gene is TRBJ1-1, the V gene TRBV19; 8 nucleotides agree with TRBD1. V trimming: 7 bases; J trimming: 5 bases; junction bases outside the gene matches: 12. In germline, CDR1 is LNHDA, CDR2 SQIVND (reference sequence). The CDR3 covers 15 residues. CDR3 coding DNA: TGTGCCAGTAATAACCCGACAGGGGTTAGTACTGAAGCTTTCTTT. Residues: CASNNPTGVSTEAFF.

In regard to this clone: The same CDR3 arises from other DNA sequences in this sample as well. CDR3 DNA sequence: TGCGCCAGCAGCCAAGCCAGGGAAGAGACCCAGTACTTC. As protein: CASSQAREETQYF. V usage is TRBV4-3 and J usage is TRBJ2-5; D perhaps matches TRBD1 (5 bases). The length of the CDR3 is 13 residues. Germline V gene sequence: CDR1 LGHNA, CDR2 YSLEER. Trimming took 1 base from V and 3 from J, leaving 6 bases between them.

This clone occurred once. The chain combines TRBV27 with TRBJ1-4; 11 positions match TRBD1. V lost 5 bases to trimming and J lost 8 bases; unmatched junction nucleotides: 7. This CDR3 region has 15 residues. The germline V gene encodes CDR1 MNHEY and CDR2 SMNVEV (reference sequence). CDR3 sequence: CASSGGQGVLEKLFF. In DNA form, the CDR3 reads TGTGCCAGCAGTGGGGGACAGGGGGTTTTGGAAAAACTGTTTTTT.